Below, 6 T cell receptor beta chains from the same sample are listed, as sequenced in a study of cytomegalovirus exposure and HLA in healthy donors (dated by TCRdb to the late 2010s). The receptor library was made with the immunoSEQ multiplex PCR assay. Entries here come from immuneACCESS through TCRdb and include only in-frame sequences with V and J called. Some clones fail to appear in such tables; in the studies checked, an unresolved V gene covers under half of the shortfall, and the cause of the remainder is unknown. The sample records approximately 80,000 clones, approximately 93% of which are singletons. The ten top clones hold about 3.6% of the sample. The specimen sequenced was PBMCs. All receptors come from a woman in her thirties in good health and CMV-seronegative.

The rearrangement uses TRBV28 and TRBJ2-2; 12 bases are shared with TRBD2. The CDR3 extends over 18 amino acids. Per germline, CDR1 MDHEN and CDR2 SYDVKM. Trimming at V came to 5 bases and at J to 9 bases, leaving 16 bases not matched to a gene. This chain's CDR3 is CASSIRLAGVSGARELFF. In DNA form, the CDR3 reads TGTGCCAGCAGTATTCGACTAGCGGGAGTATCCGGAGCTAGGGAGCTGTTTTTT. Complete variable domain (other parts from reference TRBV28 and TRBJ2-2): DVKVTQSSRYLVKRTGEKVFLECVQDMDHENMFWYRQDPGLGLRLIYFSYDVKMKEKGDIPEGYSVSREKKERFSLILESASTNQTSMYLCASSIRLAGVSGARELFFGEGSRLTVL.

This chain joins TRBV7-8 and TRBJ1-5; TRBD1 agrees at 10 bases. J gave up 4 bases and V 3 bases, and 6 bases lay outside the gene matches. The CDR3 spans 16 residues. Germline CDR1 and CDR2: SGHVS and FQNEAQ. For the CDR3, the DNA is TGTGCCAGCAGCTTCCTACCGGGACAGGGGAATCAGCCCCAGCATTTT. Amino acids: CASSFLPGQGNQPQHF.

V is TRBV6-4 and J is TRBJ2-1; possibly TRBD2 for D (5 bases). Germline assignment: CDR1 MRHNA and CDR2 SNTAGT. The CDR3 extends over 14 amino acids. V dropped 2 bases and J dropped 9 bases, with 14 bases sitting between them. CDR3 nucleotides: TGTGCCAGCAGTGACGCGAGGGCCTCCGCTGAGCAGTTCTTC. It is translated as CASSDARASAEQFF.

This chain joins TRBV6-1 and TRBJ2-7; 9 bases are shared with TRBD1. The CDR3 spans 12 residues. Per the germline V gene, CDR1 is MNHNS and CDR2 is SASEGT. The J segment lost 6 bases and the V segment lost 11 bases, leaving 8 bases of the junction unmatched. CDR3 sequence: CAAGTGLSEQYF. Written as DNA, the CDR3 is TGTGCCGCCGGGACAGGGCTGTCCGAGCAGTACTTC.

V is TRBV2 and J is TRBJ1-2, with no clear D. This CDR3 has 11 amino acids. V lost 6 bases to trimming and J lost 8 bases, with 10 bases between them. Germline V gene lookup returns CDR1 SNHLY and CDR2 FYNNEI. For the CDR3, the DNA is TGTGCCAGCAGGGAGACGTGGGGCTACACCTTC. Translation: CASRETWGYTF.

The V and J genes are TRBV27 and TRBJ2-3; D is possibly TRBD1 (5 bases). The V and J ends lost 6 bases and 4 bases respectively, with 14 bases between them. Germline CDR1 and CDR2: MNHEY and SMNVEV (reference sequence). The CDR3 loop spans 14 amino acids. CDR3 sequence reads: CASRLGARADTQYF. The CDR3 coding sequence is TGTGCCAGCAGGTTAGGGGCTAGGGCAGATACGCAGTATTTT.